What follows are 4 T cell receptor beta chains derived from one specimen sequenced in a study of blood T cell repertoires in COVID-19. Libraries were prepared by immunoSEQ multiplex PCR; TCRdb keeps only in-frame clonotypes and omits some of them. The table records under 130,000 clones, 84% of them present only once. Material: peripheral blood. The receptors stem from a human donor in a cohort sampled during active or convalescent COVID-19.

This clone has only a few counts. The V and J genes are TRBV7-2 and TRBJ1-2, with D possibly matching TRBD1 (5 bases). In germline, CDR1 is SGHTA, CDR2 FQGNSA. This CDR3 region has 15 residues. V was shortened by 3 bases and J by 1 base, with 12 bases between the two germline ends. CDR3 nucleotide sequence: TGTGCCAGCAGCTTTAGTGGGGGAGGTAACTATGGCTACACCTTC. It yields the protein CASSFSGGGNYGYTF.

The CDR3: CASSYRVNQPQHF. In nucleotides, the CDR3 is TGTGCCAGCAGTTACCGGGTCAATCAGCCCCAGCATTTT. The rearrangement joins TRBV28 to TRBJ1-5; no definite D call. This CDR3 has 13 amino acids. V was pared by 4 bases and J by 3 bases, with 7 bases between. Per the germline V gene, CDR1 is MDHEN and CDR2 is SYDVKM.

The gene calls are TRBV18 and TRBJ2-5; D uncertain. Between the trimmed V and J ends, which lost 3 bases and 5 bases, there was a span of 10 bases. The germline gives CDR1 KGHSH, CDR2 LQKENI. The CDR3 runs 13 residues. The DNA for the CDR3 is TGTGCCAGCTCACCGGCATCAGTGGAGACCCAGTACTTC. This translates into CASSPASVETQYF.

J is TRBJ2-1 and V is TRBV3-1 (or the pseudogene TRBV3-2); 11 positions agree with TRBD2. Looked up from germline, CDR1 is LGHDT and CDR2 is YNNKEL (reference sequence). After removal of 4 bases from V and 6 bases from J, the junction contained 2 bases not matched to a gene. CDR3 length equals 14 residues. CDR3 region: CASSRSGGGNEQFF. In nucleotides, the CDR3 is TGTGCCAGCAGCCGTAGCGGGGGGGGCAATGAGCAGTTCTTC.